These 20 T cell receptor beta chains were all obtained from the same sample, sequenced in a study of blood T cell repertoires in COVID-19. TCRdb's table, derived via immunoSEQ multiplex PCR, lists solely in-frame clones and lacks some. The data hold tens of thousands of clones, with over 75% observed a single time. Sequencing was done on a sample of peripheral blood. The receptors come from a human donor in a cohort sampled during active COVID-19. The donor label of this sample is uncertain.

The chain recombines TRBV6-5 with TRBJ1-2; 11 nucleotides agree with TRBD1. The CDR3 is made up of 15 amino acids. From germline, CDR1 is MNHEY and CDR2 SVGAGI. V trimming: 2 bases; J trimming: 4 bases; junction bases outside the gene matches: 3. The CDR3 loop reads CASSYQGQGVYGYTF. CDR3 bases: TGTGCCAGCAGTTACCAGGGACAGGGGGTCTATGGCTACACCTTC.

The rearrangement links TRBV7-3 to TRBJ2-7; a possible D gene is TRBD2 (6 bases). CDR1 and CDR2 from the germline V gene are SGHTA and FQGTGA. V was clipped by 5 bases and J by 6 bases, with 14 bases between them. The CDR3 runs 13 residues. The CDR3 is CASSKFRGGEQYF. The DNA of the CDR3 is TGTGCCAGCAGCAAGTTTAGGGGAGGCGAGCAGTACTTC.

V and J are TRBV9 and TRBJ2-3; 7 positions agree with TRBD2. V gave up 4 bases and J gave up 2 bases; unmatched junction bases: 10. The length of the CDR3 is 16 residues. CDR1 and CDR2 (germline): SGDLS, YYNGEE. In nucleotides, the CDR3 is TGTGCCAGCAGCCCGTATTCGGGACTAAACACAGATACGCAGTATTTT. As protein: CASSPYSGLNTDTQYF.

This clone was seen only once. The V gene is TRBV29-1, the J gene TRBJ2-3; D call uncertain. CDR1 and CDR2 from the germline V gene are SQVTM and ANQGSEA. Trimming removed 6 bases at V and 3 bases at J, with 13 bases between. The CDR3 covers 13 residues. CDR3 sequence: CSVPVPMTDTQYF. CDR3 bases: TGCAGCGTCCCCGTCCCTATGACAGATACGCAGTATTTT.

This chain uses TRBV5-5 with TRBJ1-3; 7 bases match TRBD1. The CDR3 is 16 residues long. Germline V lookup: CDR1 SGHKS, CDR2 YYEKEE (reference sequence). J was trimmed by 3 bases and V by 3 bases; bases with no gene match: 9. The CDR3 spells CASSWDSNKGGNTIYF. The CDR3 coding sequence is TGTGCCAGCAGCTGGGACAGTAACAAGGGTGGAAACACCATATATTTT.

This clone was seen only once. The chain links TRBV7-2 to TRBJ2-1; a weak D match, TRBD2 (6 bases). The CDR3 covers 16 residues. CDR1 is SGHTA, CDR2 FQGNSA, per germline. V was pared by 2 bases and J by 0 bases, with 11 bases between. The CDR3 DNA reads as TGTGCCAGCAGCTTATCCGGGACTCTCTCCTACAATGAGCAGTTCTTC. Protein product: CASSLSGTLSYNEQFF.

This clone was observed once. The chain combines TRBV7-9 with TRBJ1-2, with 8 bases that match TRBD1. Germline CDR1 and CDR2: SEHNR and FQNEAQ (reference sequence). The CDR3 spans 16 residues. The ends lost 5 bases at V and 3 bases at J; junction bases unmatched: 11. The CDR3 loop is CASSANHRGLDYGYTF. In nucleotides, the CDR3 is TGTGCCAGCAGCGCAAACCACAGGGGGTTGGACTATGGCTACACCTTC. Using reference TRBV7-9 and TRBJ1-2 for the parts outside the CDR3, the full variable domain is DTGVSQNPRHKITKRGQNVTFRCDPISEHNRLYWYRQTLGQGPEFLTYFQNEAQLEKSRLLSDRFSAERPKGSFSTLEIQRTEQGDSAMYLCASSANHRGLDYGYTFGSGTRLTVV.

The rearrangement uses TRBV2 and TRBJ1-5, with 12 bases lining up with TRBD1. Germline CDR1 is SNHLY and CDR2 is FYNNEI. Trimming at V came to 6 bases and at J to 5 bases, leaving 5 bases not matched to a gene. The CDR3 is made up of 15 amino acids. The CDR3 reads CASRGTGGNYQPQHF. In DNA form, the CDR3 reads TGTGCCAGCAGAGGGACAGGGGGCAATTATCAGCCCCAGCATTTT.

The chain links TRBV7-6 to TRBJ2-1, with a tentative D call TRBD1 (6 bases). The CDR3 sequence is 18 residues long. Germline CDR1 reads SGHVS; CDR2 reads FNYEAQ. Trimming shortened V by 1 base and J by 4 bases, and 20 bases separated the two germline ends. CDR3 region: CASSLVSGALPTYNEQFF. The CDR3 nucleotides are TGTGCCAGCAGCTTAGTGTCAGGGGCCCTCCCTACGTACAATGAGCAGTTCTTC. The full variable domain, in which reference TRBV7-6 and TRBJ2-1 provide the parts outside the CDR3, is GAGVSQSPRYKVTKRGQDVALRCDPISGHVSLYWYRQALGQGPEFLTYFNYEAQQDKSGLPNDRFSAERPEGSISTLTIQRTEQRDSAMYRCASSLVSGALPTYNEQFFGPGTRLTVL.

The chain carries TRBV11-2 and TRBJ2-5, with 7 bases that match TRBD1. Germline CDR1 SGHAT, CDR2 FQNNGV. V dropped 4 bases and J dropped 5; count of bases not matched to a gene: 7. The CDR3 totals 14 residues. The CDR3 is CASSYRQGRETQYF. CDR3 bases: TGTGCCAGCAGCTACAGACAGGGCCGGGAGACCCAGTACTTC.

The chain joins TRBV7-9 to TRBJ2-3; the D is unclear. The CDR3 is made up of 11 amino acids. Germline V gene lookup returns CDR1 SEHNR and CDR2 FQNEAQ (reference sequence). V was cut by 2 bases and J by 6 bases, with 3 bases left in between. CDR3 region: CASSLLDTQYF. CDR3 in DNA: TGTGCCAGCAGCTTACTGGATACGCAGTATTTT.

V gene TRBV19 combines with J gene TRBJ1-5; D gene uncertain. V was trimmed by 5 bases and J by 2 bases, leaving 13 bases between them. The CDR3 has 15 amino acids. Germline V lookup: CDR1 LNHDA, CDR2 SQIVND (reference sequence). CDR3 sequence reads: CASSLAWFGNQPQHF. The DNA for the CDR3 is TGTGCCAGTAGTCTGGCATGGTTTGGCAATCAGCCCCAGCATTTT.

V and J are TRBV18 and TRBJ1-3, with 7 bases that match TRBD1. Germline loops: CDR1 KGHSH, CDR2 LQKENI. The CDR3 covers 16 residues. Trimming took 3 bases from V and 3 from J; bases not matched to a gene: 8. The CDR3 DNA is TGTGCCAGCTCACCCTCTCCGGGACAGTATGGAAACACCATATATTTT. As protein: CASSPSPGQYGNTIYF.

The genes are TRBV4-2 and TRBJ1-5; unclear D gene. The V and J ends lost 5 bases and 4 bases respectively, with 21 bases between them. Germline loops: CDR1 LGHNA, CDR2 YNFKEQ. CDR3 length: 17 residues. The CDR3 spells CASSELGGRQTNQPQHF. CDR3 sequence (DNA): TGTGCCAGCAGCGAATTAGGAGGACGGCAGACGAATCAGCCCCAGCATTTT.

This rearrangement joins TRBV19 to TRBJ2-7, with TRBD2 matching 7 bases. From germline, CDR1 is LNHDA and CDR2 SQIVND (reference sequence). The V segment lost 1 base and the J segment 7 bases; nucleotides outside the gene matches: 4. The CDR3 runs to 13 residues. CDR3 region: CASSIGEGLEQYF. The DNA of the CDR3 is TGTGCCAGTAGTATAGGGGAGGGACTTGAGCAGTACTTC.

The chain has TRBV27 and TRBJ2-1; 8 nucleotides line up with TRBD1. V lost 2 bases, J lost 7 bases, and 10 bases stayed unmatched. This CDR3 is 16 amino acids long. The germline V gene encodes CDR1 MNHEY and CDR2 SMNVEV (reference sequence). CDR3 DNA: TGTGCCAGCAGTTTACCCGGGACAGGCTTAAGTAATGAGCAGTTCTTC. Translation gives CASSLPGTGLSNEQFF.

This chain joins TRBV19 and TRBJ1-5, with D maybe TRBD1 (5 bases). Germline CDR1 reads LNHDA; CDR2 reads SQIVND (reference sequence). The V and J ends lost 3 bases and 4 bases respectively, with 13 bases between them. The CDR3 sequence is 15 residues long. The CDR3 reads CASSISGPANQPQHF. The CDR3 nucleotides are TGTGCCAGTAGTATCTCAGGGCCGGCAAATCAGCCCCAGCATTTT.

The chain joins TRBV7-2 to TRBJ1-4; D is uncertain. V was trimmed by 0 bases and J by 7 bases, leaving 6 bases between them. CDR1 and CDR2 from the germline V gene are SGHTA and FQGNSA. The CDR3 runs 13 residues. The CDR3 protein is CASSLARAEKLFF. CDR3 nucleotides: TGTGCCAGCAGCTTAGCGAGGGCTGAAAAACTGTTTTTT.

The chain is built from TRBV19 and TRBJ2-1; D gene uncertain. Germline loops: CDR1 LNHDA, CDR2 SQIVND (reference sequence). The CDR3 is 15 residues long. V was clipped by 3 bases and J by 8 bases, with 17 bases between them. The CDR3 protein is CASSISMGAPHEQFF. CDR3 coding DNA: TGTGCCAGTAGTATCTCCATGGGCGCCCCCCATGAGCAGTTCTTC.

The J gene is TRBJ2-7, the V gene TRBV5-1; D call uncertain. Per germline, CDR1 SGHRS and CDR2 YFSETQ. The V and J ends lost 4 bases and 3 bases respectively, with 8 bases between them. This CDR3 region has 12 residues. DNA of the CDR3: TGCGCCAGCAGCCCGGTCGGCTACGAGCAGTACTTC. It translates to CASSPVGYEQYF.